These 26 T cell receptor beta chains originate from one sample sequenced in a study of regulatory T cells in long-lasting Graves disease. Combining iRepertoire HTBI primers with Arm-PCR of CDR3 regions, the authors built TCR beta libraries. From the multiplex PCR reads, TCRdb called clonotypes with MiXCR, one entry per CDR3 protein. The table records some 240,000 distinct CDR3 sequences, approximately 18% of them present only once. Time point given: newly diagnosed GD, antithyroid drugs for less than 3 months. With RNA extracted from PBMCs as input, the TCR library was made. The data were also submitted as part of a second study, on T cells in Graves' hyperthyroidism and ophthalmopathy.

Specimen: peripheral blood mononuclear cells (PBMCs), collected at new diagnosis, from a patient treated with antithyroid drugs. The receptors stem from a woman between 25 and 40 years old with Graves disease.

The chain recombines TRBV2 with TRBJ1-5; tentative D call: TRBD1 (5 bases). V was cut by 8 bases and J by 2 bases, with 13 bases left in between. The germline V gene encodes CDR1 SNHLY and CDR2 FYNNEI. The length of the CDR3 is 14 residues. CDR3 bases: TGTGCCAGCGGCCGGGCGGGGGGCAATCAGCCCCAGCATTTT. Protein product: CASGRAGGNQPQHF.

This clonotype was seen many times. The chain has TRBV7-3 and TRBJ2-3, with D uncertain. From germline, CDR1 is SGHTA and CDR2 FQGTGA. The CDR3 is made up of 12 amino acids. The V end lost 5 bases, the J end lost 6 bases, and 9 bases lay between the germline ends. As DNA, the CDR3 is TGTGCCAGCAGCCGAGGTTGGGATACGCAGTATTTT. Residues: CASSRGWDTQYF.

This clonotype was detected ten times or more. V usage is TRBV27 and J usage is TRBJ1-5; tentative D call: TRBD1 (5 bases). Germline CDR1 and CDR2: MNHEY and SMNVEV (reference sequence). The CDR3 has 14 residues. V was clipped by 4 bases and J by 2 bases, with 9 bases between them. CDR3: CASSWDGRNQPQHF. Written as DNA, the CDR3 is TGTGCCAGCAGTTGGGACGGCCGCAATCAGCCCCAGCATTTT.

Many counts were recorded for this clonotype. The chain recombines TRBV5-1 with TRBJ2-3; D possibly corresponds to TRBD2 (5 bases). The CDR3 contains 14 residues. Trimming took off 2 bases at V and 2 bases at J, with 9 bases between the two ends. Germline V gene data show CDR1 as SGHRS and CDR2 as YFSETQ. The CDR3 DNA reads as TGCGCCAGCAGCTTTGGACTGTTCACAGATACGCAGTATTTT. It codes for CASSFGLFTDTQYF.

In its sample, this clonotype was seen a few times. This chain links TRBV19 with TRBJ2-7; D is perhaps TRBD2 (5 bases). CDR3 length: 13 residues. Trimming took 6 bases from V and 4 from J, leaving 13 bases between them. In germline, CDR1 is LNHDA, CDR2 SQIVND (reference sequence). This CDR3 reads CASSATGKYEQYF. The CDR3 DNA reads TGTGCCAGTAGCGCGACGGGGAAGTACGAGCAGTACTTC.

To note about this clonotype: This could be a read error, since a much larger clone is one nucleotide away. The V call is TRBV10-2, the J call TRBJ2-3, with 10 bases identical to TRBD2. The CDR3 covers 14 residues. Germline V lookup: CDR1 WSHSY, CDR2 SAAADI. V was clipped by 7 bases and J by 4 bases; unmatched bases: 5. Here the CDR3 DNA reads TGCGCCAGCACTCTAGCGGGGGAAGCAGATACGCAGTATTTT. It yields the protein CASTLAGEADTQYF.

This clonotype showed up many times. The rearrangement joins TRBV12-3 or TRBV12-4 to TRBJ1-1, with 10 bases that match TRBD1. This CDR3 is 15 amino acids long. The trim removed 6 bases at V and 4 bases at J, leaving 8 bases unmatched. This CDR3 is CASSTTGGATTEAFF. The CDR3 bases are TGTGCCAGCAGCACGACAGGGGGCGCAACCACTGAAGCTTTCTTT.

This clonotype has a count of ten or more. The CDR3 DNA reads TGTGCCAGCAGCGTCTCCCGTAACACCGGGGAGCTGTTTTTT. Protein: CASSVSRNTGELFF. The rearrangement links TRBV5-6 to TRBJ2-2; D remains ambiguous. This CDR3 comprises 14 residues. The ends were cut back, 4 bases at V and 2 bases at J, with 9 bases in the middle. Germline V gene lookup returns CDR1 SGHDT and CDR2 YYEEEE.

This clonotype has ten or more counts. This rearrangement joins TRBV3-1 to TRBJ1-1, with D uncertain. The germline V and J ends were trimmed by 1 base and 1 base, with 10 bases remaining between them. The CDR3 sequence is 15 residues long. CDR1 is LGHDT, CDR2 YNNKEL, per germline (reference sequence). CDR3 nucleotide sequence: TGTGCCAGCAGCCAAGTGACTCCCTCGAACACTGAAGCTTTCTTT. Protein sequence: CASSQVTPSNTEAFF.

The sample holds many counts of this clonotype. The chain combines TRBV3-1 with TRBJ2-3; D remains unclear. This CDR3 contains 18 residues. In germline, CDR1 is LGHDT, CDR2 YNNKEL (reference sequence). V shed 0 bases and J shed 0 bases, with 16 bases lying between them. The CDR3 DNA reads TGTGCCAGCAGCCAAGATCGCATGACGGAAAGTAGCACAGATACGCAGTATTTT. Encoded protein: CASSQDRMTESSTDTQYF.

This clonotype came up many times. The chain carries TRBV12-3 or TRBV12-4 and TRBJ2-3; TRBD2 might be the D (6 bases). Trimming removed 2 bases at V and 0 bases at J, with 15 bases between. The CDR3 loop spans 17 amino acids. Here the CDR3 reads CASSLSQAGSSTDTQYF. The CDR3 DNA reads TGTGCCAGCAGTTTAAGTCAAGCGGGCTCTAGCACAGATACGCAGTATTTT.

The chain recombines TRBV11-2 with TRBJ1-1; D is unclear. Germline V CDR1 and CDR2: SGHAT, FQNNGV. The CDR3 is 14 residues long. The ends were cut back, 1 base at V and 4 bases at J, with 10 bases in the middle. The CDR3 spells CASSLGPGITEAFF. The CDR3 DNA is TGTGCCAGCAGCTTAGGTCCGGGAATCACTGAAGCTTTCTTT.

V is TRBV12-3 or TRBV12-4 and J is TRBJ1-2, with 7 positions matching TRBD1. This CDR3 has 15 amino acids. The J segment lost 8 bases and the V segment lost 2 bases, leaving 11 bases of the junction unmatched. The CDR3 DNA sequence: TGTGCCAGCAGTTTATCTGGACAGGAAAAAGTGGGCTACACCTTC. As protein: CASSLSGQEKVGYTF.

This clonotype was counted many times. V usage is TRBV3-1 and J usage is TRBJ2-7; 7 nucleotides match TRBD2. V lost 1 base and J lost 5; bases outside the gene matches: 11. The CDR3 has 16 amino acids. Germline lookup yields CDR1 LGHDT and CDR2 YNNKEL (reference sequence). CDR3 protein: CASSQALVGGRNEQYF. As DNA, the CDR3 is TGTGCCAGCAGCCAAGCCCTCGTGGGAGGGAGGAACGAGCAGTACTTC.

There are many counts of this clonotype. Mismatch with germline at one junction end may stem from a read error. The rearrangement joins TRBV28 to TRBJ1-1; maybe TRBD1 (6 bases). Germline assignment: CDR1 MDHEN and CDR2 SYDVKM. The CDR3 totals 14 residues. As DNA, the CDR3 is TGTGCCAGCAGTTTAGGAACAGGGAACACTGAAGCTTCCTTT. Translated: CASSLGTGNTEASF.

This clonotype was seen many times. The V call is TRBV7-2, the J call TRBJ1-1; D uncertain. V lost 0 bases, J lost 3 bases, and 8 bases lay in between. Germline V lookup: CDR1 SGHTA, CDR2 FQGNSA. The CDR3 is 14 amino acids. As DNA, the CDR3 is TGTGCCAGCAGCTTAGCACAGTGGGACACTGAAGCTTTCTTT. Its translation is CASSLAQWDTEAFF.

At least ten counts were recorded for this clonotype. The gene calls are TRBV4-3 and TRBJ2-4; D is uncertain. Trimming shortened V by 5 bases and J by 7 bases, and 15 bases separated the two germline ends. The germline CDR1 and CDR2 sequences are LGHNA and YSLEER. This CDR3 is 14 amino acids long. DNA of the CDR3: TGCGCCAGCAGCTCGTTAGCAGGCGTGAACATTCAGTACTTC. Amino acids: CASSSLAGVNIQYF.

At least ten counts were recorded for this clonotype. The CDR3, as DNA: TGCGCCAGCAGCCAATCCGGTGGCTACACCTTC. Its translation is CASSQSGGYTF. The chain is built from TRBV4-1 and TRBJ1-2, with D unclear. Germline-derived CDR1 and CDR2 are MGHRA and YSYEKL. The ends were cut back, 2 bases at V and 7 bases at J, with 5 bases in the middle. The CDR3 sequence is 11 residues long.

V gene TRBV20-1 combines with J gene TRBJ2-7; 13 bases line up with TRBD2. Germline-derived CDR1 and CDR2 are DFQATT and SNEGSKA (reference sequence). The CDR3 runs 15 residues. The trim removed 3 bases at V and 3 bases at J, leaving 5 bases unmatched. The CDR3 sequence: CSASDRTSGGYEQYF. The DNA of the CDR3 is TGCAGTGCTAGTGACCGGACTAGCGGGGGCTACGAGCAGTACTTC.

This clonotype was picked up many times. The genes are TRBV28 and TRBJ2-7; no reliable D call. The V gene's germline CDR1 is MDHEN and CDR2 SYDVKM. V was clipped by 1 base and J by 4 bases, with 11 bases between them. The CDR3 has 14 amino acids. The CDR3 reads CASSLLSRWYEQYF. CDR3 nucleotide sequence: TGTGCCAGCAGTTTATTGTCCCGCTGGTACGAGCAGTACTTC.

This clonotype occurred many times. The V gene is TRBV9, the J gene TRBJ1-5; 7 positions agree with TRBD1. From germline, CDR1 is SGDLS and CDR2 YYNGEE. The length of the CDR3 is 16 residues. After removal of 0 bases from V and 6 bases from J, the junction contained 9 bases not matched to a gene. This CDR3 reads CASSVESRGHGQPQHF. CDR3 DNA sequence: TGTGCCAGCAGCGTAGAGTCGAGGGGGCATGGTCAGCCCCAGCATTTT.

The chain recombines TRBV2 with TRBJ2-2, with D possibly TRBD2 on 6 matching bases. This CDR3 has 15 amino acids. Per germline, CDR1 SNHLY and CDR2 FYNNEI. Trimming removed 2 bases at V and 2 bases at J, with 9 bases between. This CDR3 is CASSEISGNTGELFF. The CDR3 nucleotides are TGTGCCAGCAGTGAAATTAGCGGTAACACCGGGGAGCTGTTTTTT.

With respect to this clonotype: A far larger clone is one nucleotide away, so this likely arose from a read error. The chain is built from TRBV11-1 and TRBJ2-1; 8 nucleotides match TRBD2. The V and J ends lost 5 bases and 10 bases, in that order; junction bases with no gene match: 10. The CDR3 consists of 14 residues. Germline V gene data show CDR1 as SGHAT and CDR2 as FQDESV (reference sequence). CDR3 sequence: CASSTQPTSGEQFF. The DNA for the CDR3 is TGTGCCAGCAGCACCCAGCCTACTAGCGGCGAGCAGTTCTTC.

A word on this clonotype: A single base is all that separates this from a far larger clone, so a read error is likely. The chain is built from TRBV9 and TRBJ1-1; D remains unclear. The CDR3 is made up of 11 amino acids. Germline CDR1 SGDLS, CDR2 YYNGEE. The V end was cut by 3 bases, the J end by 11 bases, with 11 bases between. CDR3 sequence (DNA): TGTGCCAGCAGCGGGGCCGACCAGGCTTTCTTT. Protein product: CASSGADQAFF.

The table lists this clonotype with many counts. The chain has TRBV7-6 and TRBJ1-3; no definite D call. The CDR3 loop spans 15 amino acids. In germline, CDR1 is SGHVS, CDR2 FNYEAQ. V lost 1 base to trimming and J lost 7 bases, with 14 bases between them. This chain's CDR3 is CASSLDGRITNTIYF. Written as DNA, the CDR3 is TGTGCCAGCAGCTTAGACGGCAGGATAACCAACACCATATATTTT.

This sequence joins TRBV19 and TRBJ1-5, with D possibly being TRBD1 (6 bases). Germline V gives CDR1 LNHDA, CDR2 SQIVND (reference sequence). This CDR3 is 14 amino acids long. Between the trimmed V and J ends, which lost 6 bases and 3 bases, there was a span of 12 bases. This CDR3 is CASSGGHINQPQHF. CDR3 coding DNA: TGTGCCAGTAGCGGGGGACATATCAATCAGCCCCAGCATTTT. The full variable domain, with the rest looked up from reference TRBV19 and TRBJ1-5, is DGGITQSPKYLFRKEGQNVTLSCEQNLNHDAMYWYRQDPGQGLRLIYYSQIVNDFQKGDIAEGYSVSREKKESFPLTVTSAQKNPTAFYLCASSGGHINQPQHFGDGTRLSIL.